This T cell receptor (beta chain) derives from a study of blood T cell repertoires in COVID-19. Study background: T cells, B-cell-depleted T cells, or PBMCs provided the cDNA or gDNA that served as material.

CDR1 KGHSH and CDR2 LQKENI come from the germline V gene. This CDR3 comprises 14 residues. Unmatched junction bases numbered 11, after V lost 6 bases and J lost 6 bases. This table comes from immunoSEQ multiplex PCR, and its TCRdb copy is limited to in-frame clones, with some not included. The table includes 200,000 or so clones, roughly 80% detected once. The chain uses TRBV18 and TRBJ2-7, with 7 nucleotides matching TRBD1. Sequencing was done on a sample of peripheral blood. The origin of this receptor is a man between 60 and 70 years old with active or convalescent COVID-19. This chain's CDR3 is CASSSRQGEFEQYF. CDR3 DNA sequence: TGTGCCAGCTCCTCCCGACAGGGTGAATTCGAGCAGTACTTC.